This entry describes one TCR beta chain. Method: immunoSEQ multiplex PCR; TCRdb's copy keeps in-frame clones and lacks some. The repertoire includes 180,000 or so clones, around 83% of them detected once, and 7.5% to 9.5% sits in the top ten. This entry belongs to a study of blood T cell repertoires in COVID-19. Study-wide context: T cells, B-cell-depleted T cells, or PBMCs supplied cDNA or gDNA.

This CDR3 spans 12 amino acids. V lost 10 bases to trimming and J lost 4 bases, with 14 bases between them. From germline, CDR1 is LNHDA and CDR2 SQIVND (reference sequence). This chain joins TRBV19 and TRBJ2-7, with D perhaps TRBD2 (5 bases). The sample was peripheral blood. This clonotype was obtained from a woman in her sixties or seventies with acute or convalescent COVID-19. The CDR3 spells CATPRGRYEQYV. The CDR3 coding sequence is TGTGCCACTCCCCGCGGGCGTTACGAGCAGTACGTC.